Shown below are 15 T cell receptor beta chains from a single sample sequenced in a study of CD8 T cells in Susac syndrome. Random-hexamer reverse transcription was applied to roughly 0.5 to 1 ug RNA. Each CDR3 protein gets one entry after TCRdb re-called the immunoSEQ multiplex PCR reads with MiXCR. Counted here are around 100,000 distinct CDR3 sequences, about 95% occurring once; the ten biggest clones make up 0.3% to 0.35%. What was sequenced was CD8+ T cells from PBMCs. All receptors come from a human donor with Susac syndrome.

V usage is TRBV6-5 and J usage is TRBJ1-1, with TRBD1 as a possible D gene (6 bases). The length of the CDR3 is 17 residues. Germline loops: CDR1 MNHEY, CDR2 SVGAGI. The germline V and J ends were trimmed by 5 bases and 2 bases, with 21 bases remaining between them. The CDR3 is CASSLLRVGGGNTEAFF. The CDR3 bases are TGTGCCAGCAGTCTACTGAGGGTGGGAGGGGGTAACACTGAAGCTTTCTTT.

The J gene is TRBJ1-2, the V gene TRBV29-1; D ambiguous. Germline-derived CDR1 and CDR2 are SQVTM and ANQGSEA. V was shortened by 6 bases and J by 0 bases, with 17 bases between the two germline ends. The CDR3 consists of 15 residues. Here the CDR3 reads CSVGPGVAANYGYTF. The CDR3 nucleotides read TGCAGCGTCGGACCGGGAGTAGCAGCTAACTATGGCTACACCTTC.

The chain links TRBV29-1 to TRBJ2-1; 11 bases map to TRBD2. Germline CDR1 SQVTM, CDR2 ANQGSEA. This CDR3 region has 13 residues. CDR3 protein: CRLLAGDYNEQFF. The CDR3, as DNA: TGCAGACTACTAGCGGGGGACTACAATGAGCAGTTCTTC.

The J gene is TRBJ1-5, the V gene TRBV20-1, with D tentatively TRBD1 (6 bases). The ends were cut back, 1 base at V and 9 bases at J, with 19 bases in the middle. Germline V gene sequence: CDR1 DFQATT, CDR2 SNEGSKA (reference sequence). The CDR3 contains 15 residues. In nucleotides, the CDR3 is TGCAGTGCTAGAGCCACCTTTGGGGGGCTTGCGCCCCAGCATTTT. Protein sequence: CSARATFGGLAPQHF.

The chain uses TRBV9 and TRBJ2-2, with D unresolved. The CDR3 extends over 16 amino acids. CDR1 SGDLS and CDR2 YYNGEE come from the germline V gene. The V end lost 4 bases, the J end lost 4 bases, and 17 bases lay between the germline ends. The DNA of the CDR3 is TGTGCCAGCAGCAACAATCCCCTGGGCGGCACCGGGGAGCTGTTTTTT. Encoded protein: CASSNNPLGGTGELFF.

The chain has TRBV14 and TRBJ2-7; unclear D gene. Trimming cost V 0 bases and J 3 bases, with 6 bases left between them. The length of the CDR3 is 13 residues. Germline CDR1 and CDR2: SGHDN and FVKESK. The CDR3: CASSQERLYEQYF. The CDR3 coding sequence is TGTGCCAGCAGCCAAGAGAGGCTCTACGAGCAGTACTTC.

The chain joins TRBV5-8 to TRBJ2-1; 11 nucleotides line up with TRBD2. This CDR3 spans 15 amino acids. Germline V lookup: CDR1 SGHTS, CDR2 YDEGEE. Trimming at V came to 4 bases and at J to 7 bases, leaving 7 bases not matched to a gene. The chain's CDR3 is CASSQGLAGPNEQFF. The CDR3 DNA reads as TGTGCCAGCAGCCAAGGACTAGCGGGCCCGAATGAGCAGTTCTTC. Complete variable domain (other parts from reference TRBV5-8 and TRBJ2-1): EAGVTQSPTHLIKTRGQQATLRCSPISGHTSVYWYQQALGLGLQFLLWYDEGEERNRGNFPPRFSGRQFPNYSSELNVNALELEDSALYLCASSQGLAGPNEQFFGPGTRLTVL.

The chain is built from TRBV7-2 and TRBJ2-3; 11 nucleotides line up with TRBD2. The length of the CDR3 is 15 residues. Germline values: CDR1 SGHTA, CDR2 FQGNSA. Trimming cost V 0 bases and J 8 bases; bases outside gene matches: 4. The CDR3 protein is CASSLALSGRGTQYF. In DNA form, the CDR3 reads TGTGCCAGCAGCTTAGCGCTTAGCGGGAGGGGTACGCAGTATTTT.

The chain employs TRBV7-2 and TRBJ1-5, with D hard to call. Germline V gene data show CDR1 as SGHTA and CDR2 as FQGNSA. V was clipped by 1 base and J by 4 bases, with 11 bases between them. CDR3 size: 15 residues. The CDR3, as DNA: TGTGCCAGCAGCTTAGATCTATCGGGGAATCAGCCCCAGCATTTT. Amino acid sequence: CASSLDLSGNQPQHF. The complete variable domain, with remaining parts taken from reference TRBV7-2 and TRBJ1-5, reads GAGVSQSPSNKVTEKGKDVELRCDPISGHTALYWYRQSLGQGLEFLIYFQGNSAPDKSGLPSDRFSAERTGGSVSTLTIQRTQQEDSAVYLCASSLDLSGNQPQHFGDGTRLSIL.

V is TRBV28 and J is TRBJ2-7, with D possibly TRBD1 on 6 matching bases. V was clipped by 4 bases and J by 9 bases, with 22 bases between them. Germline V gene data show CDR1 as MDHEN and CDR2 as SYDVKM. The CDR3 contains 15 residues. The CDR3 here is CASSSRTDLGLRQYF. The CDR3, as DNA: TGTGCCAGCAGTTCTCGGACAGATTTGGGGTTGAGGCAGTACTTC.

The CDR3 here is CATSSGEGSEQFF. CDR3 nucleotide sequence: TGTGCCACCAGCAGCGGTGAGGGAAGCGAGCAGTTCTTC. The chain combines TRBV15 with TRBJ2-1, with D perhaps TRBD2 (5 bases). Trimming removed 3 bases from V and 10 bases from J, with 13 bases in between. The CDR3 runs 13 residues. Per the germline V gene, CDR1 is LNHNV and CDR2 is YYDKDF (reference sequence).

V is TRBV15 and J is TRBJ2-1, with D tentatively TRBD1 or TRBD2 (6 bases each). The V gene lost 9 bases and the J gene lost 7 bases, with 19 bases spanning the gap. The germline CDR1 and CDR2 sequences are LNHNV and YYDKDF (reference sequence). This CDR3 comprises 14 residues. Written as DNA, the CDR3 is TGTGCCACGGGTCGGGGGCCCCCGGGTAATGAGCAGTTCTTC. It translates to CATGRGPPGNEQFF.

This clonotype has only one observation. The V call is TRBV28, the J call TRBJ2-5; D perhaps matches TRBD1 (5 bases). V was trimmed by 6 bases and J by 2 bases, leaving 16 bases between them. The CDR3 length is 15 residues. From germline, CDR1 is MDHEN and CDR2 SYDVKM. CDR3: CASSRNPGAQETQYF. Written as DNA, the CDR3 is TGTGCCAGCAGCAGGAACCCTGGGGCACAAGAGACCCAGTACTTC.

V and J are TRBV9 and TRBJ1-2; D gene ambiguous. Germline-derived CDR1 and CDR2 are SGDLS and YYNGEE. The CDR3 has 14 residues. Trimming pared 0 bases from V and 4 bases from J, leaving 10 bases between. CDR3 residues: CASSVAGGSYGYTF. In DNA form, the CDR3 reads TGTGCCAGCAGCGTAGCAGGAGGGTCCTATGGCTACACCTTC. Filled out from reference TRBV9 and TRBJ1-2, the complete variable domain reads DSGVTQTPKHLITATGQRVTLRCSPRSGDLSVYWYQQSLDQGLQFLIQYYNGEERAKGNILERFSAQQFPDLHSELNLSSLELGDSALYFCASSVAGGSYGYTFGSGTRLTVV.

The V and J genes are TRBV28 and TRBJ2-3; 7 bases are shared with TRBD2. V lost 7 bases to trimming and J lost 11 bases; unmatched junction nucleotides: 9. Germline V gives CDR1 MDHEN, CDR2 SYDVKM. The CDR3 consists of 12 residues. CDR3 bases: TGTGCCAGCACCGGCGCCGCGGGAGAGCAGTATTTT. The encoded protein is CASTGAAGEQYF.